This is a list of T cell receptor beta chains from one sample in a study of CD8+CD57+ T cells in acquired aplastic anemia. TCRdb re-called the reads through MiXCR, storing one row per CDR3 protein. The sample shows hundreds of thousands of distinct CDR3 sequences, 65% to 75% of them seen only once. Sequencing was carried out using sorted CD4+, CD8+, or CD8+CD57+ T cells (not recorded which) from PBMCs. The receptor source for this set is a human donor in good health, serving as a control. Both conserved end residues are trimmed from each CDR3. Each record gives: V gene, clone size, J gene, CDR3 protein. Size is omitted from some rows. Given values are once, few, many or a class for expanded clones.

v_gene: TRBV7-9; abundance: -; j_gene: TRBJ2-1; CDR3aa: ASARGQDEQF
v_gene: TRBV2; abundance: many; j_gene: TRBJ2-2; CDR3aa: ASSLTGSTGELF
v_gene: TRBV10-2; abundance: -; j_gene: TRBJ1-2; CDR3aa: ASNPGQGAYGYT
v_gene: TRBV7-8; abundance: -; j_gene: TRBJ1-1; CDR3aa: SGRKLGATEAF
v_gene: TRBV5-1; abundance: -; j_gene: TRBJ1-5; CDR3aa: ASSLDRGNSNQPQH
v_gene: TRBV7-3; abundance: -; j_gene: TRBJ1-5; CDR3aa: ASSLGGGDSAEQ
v_gene: TRBV7-6; abundance: -; j_gene: TRBJ2-7; CDR3aa: ASHPQSAHEQY
v_gene: TRBV29-1; abundance: few; j_gene: TRBJ2-7; CDR3aa: SVDGTGSSYEQY
v_gene: TRBV12-3/TRBV12-4; abundance: -; j_gene: TRBJ2-3; CDR3aa: ASSFPERGSRADTQY
v_gene: TRBV2; abundance: -; j_gene: TRBJ1-1; CDR3aa: ASRKDEGFTEAF
v_gene: TRBV10-3; abundance: -; j_gene: TRBJ1-2; CDR3aa: AIRFQGSGYRYT
v_gene: TRBV7-2; abundance: -; j_gene: TRBJ1-5; CDR3aa: ASSSQGGAIYLD
v_gene: TRBV2; abundance: -; j_gene: TRBJ1-5; CDR3aa: ASSSELRGEINGPQT
v_gene: TRBV10-3; abundance: -; j_gene: TRBJ2-5; CDR3aa: AISLGGIGQETQY
v_gene: TRBV5-8; abundance: -; j_gene: TRBJ2-1; CDR3aa: ASSWAGWLHLL
v_gene: TRBV7-8; abundance: many; j_gene: TRBJ2-7; CDR3aa: ASSTRTGSVYEQY
v_gene: TRBV7-2; abundance: -; j_gene: TRBJ1-2; CDR3aa: ASSPLGPNYGYT
v_gene: TRBV12-3/TRBV12-4; abundance: few; j_gene: TRBJ2-5; CDR3aa: ASSRMGSGPISQY
v_gene: TRBV2; abundance: -; j_gene: TRBJ2-7; CDR3aa: ASSGGRPYEQY
v_gene: TRBV9; abundance: once; j_gene: TRBJ1-2; CDR3aa: ASSGVGGSYDGYT
v_gene: TRBV20-1; abundance: -; j_gene: TRBJ1-1; CDR3aa: SPRRRLPVV
v_gene: TRBV20-1; abundance: -; j_gene: TRBJ2-5; CDR3aa: SAGTSGGTQY
v_gene: TRBV20-1; abundance: -; j_gene: TRBJ2-1; CDR3aa: SASRDGPGAYNEQF
v_gene: TRBV7-2; abundance: -; j_gene: TRBJ2-7; CDR3aa: TSSVEGGRAANEQY
v_gene: TRBV20-1; abundance: -; j_gene: TRBJ2-1; CDR3aa: SVRARPNNEQF
v_gene: TRBV7-3; abundance: many; j_gene: TRBJ2-5; CDR3aa: ASSRGVGETQY
v_gene: TRBV7-2; abundance: -; j_gene: TRBJ2-1; CDR3aa: ASSVGRAYNEQF
v_gene: TRBV7-2; abundance: -; j_gene: TRBJ2-6; CDR3aa: ASSPRPTGGQSFLVANVLT
v_gene: TRBV6-6; abundance: few; j_gene: TRBJ1-1; CDR3aa: ASSFRFGTSGENTEAF
v_gene: TRBV2; abundance: -; j_gene: TRBJ2-3; CDR3aa: ASKKGRADVADTQY
v_gene: TRBV12-3/TRBV12-4; abundance: many; j_gene: TRBJ2-1; CDR3aa: ASSRTGFNEQF
v_gene: TRBV2; abundance: -; j_gene: TRBJ2-3; CDR3aa: ASRTAVNTEAFF
v_gene: TRBV9; abundance: few; j_gene: TRBJ1-6; CDR3aa: ASSGGSYNSPLH
v_gene: TRBV20-1; abundance: -; j_gene: TRBJ1-4; CDR3aa: SARDWTGFDEKLF
v_gene: TRBV5-1; abundance: -; j_gene: TRBJ2-7; CDR3aa: ASSFTVGYEQY
v_gene: TRBV2; abundance: many; j_gene: TRBJ2-3; CDR3aa: ASTIRGSSGGSTDTQY
v_gene: TRBV6-2/TRBV6-3; abundance: many; j_gene: TRBJ1-1; CDR3aa: ASKQLNTEAF
v_gene: TRBV12-3/TRBV12-4; abundance: many; j_gene: TRBJ2-7; CDR3aa: ASSLLPHSYEQY
v_gene: TRBV10-3; abundance: -; j_gene: TRBJ1-2; CDR3aa: AISQPSGTYGLY
v_gene: TRBV10-1; abundance: many; j_gene: TRBJ2-3; CDR3aa: ASSESRLLADTQY
v_gene: TRBV12-3/TRBV12-4; abundance: -; j_gene: TRBJ1-5; CDR3aa: ASSDANQPQH
v_gene: TRBV2; abundance: few; j_gene: TRBJ1-1; CDR3aa: ASSEAGSTRRGTEAF
v_gene: TRBV9; abundance: -; j_gene: TRBJ2-1; CDR3aa: ASSSRQEDTEAF
v_gene: TRBV20-1; abundance: -; j_gene: TRBJ2-7; CDR3aa: SADRDTTYEQY
v_gene: TRBV5-6; abundance: -; j_gene: TRBJ1-1; CDR3aa: ASHFLTSTEAF
v_gene: TRBV10-3; abundance: -; j_gene: TRBJ1-6; CDR3aa: AISKGQGYNSPLH
v_gene: TRBV5-1; abundance: many; j_gene: TRBJ2-1; CDR3aa: ASLGQGSSEQF
v_gene: TRBV5-5; abundance: -; j_gene: TRBJ2-5; CDR3aa: ASPRSSAQETQY
v_gene: TRBV4-2; abundance: -; j_gene: TRBJ1-2; CDR3aa: ASSLDSRGLNT
v_gene: TRBV5-8; abundance: many; j_gene: TRBJ1-2; CDR3aa: ASSLPDRAYGYT
v_gene: TRBV7-2; abundance: -; j_gene: TRBJ2-5; CDR3aa: ASSLAPGAGGTKY
v_gene: TRBV20-1; abundance: many; j_gene: TRBJ1-1; CDR3aa: SARDTGGWTEAF
v_gene: TRBV20-1; abundance: -; j_gene: TRBJ1-2; CDR3aa: SAMTGGETRYT
v_gene: TRBV9; abundance: -; j_gene: TRBJ1-2; CDR3aa: ASSLRPLADYT
v_gene: TRBV2; abundance: -; j_gene: TRBJ1-1; CDR3aa: AGSLISNTEAF
v_gene: TRBV7-3; abundance: -; j_gene: TRBJ2-3; CDR3aa: ASSLERGLGTDTQY
v_gene: TRBV6-2/TRBV6-3; abundance: -; j_gene: TRBJ2-2; CDR3aa: ASNPVSRPGDTGELF